The 21 T cell receptor beta chains reported below all come from one sample, sequenced in a study of blood T cell repertoires in COVID-19. Repertoires were generated with immunoSEQ multiplex PCR, while TCRdb's copy carries only in-frame clones and drops some. Here the sample spans about 330,000 clones, roughly 90% being singletons. Sequencing was carried out using PBMCs or T cells enriched from blood (not recorded which). These receptors were collected from a young woman who had recovered from COVID-19.

V usage is TRBV27 and J usage is TRBJ2-2, with D unclear. Germline V CDR1 and CDR2: MNHEY, SMNVEV (reference sequence). The V end lost 2 bases, the J end lost 7 bases, and 14 bases lay between the germline ends. This CDR3 region has 15 residues. The CDR3 DNA reads as TGTGCCAGCAGTTTAAGAGCTCCCCTCGGCGGGGAGCTGTTTTTT. Translated, it gives CASSLRAPLGGELFF.

The rearrangement joins TRBV5-1 to TRBJ1-1; D perhaps matches TRBD1 (5 bases). The CDR3 is made up of 13 amino acids. Looked up from germline, CDR1 is SGHRS and CDR2 is YFSETQ. V was cut by 8 bases and J by 0 bases, with 11 bases left in between. The CDR3 spells CARVDILNTEAFF. The CDR3 DNA follows: TGCGCCAGGGTGGACATTTTGAACACTGAAGCTTTCTTT.

CDR3 sequence reads: CASREIMNTEAFF. CDR3 sequence (DNA): TGTGCCAGCAGGGAGATTATGAACACTGAAGCTTTCTTT. This chain joins TRBV2 and TRBJ1-1, with D hard to call. The CDR3 extends over 13 amino acids. Trimming took 6 bases from V and 0 from J, leaving 8 bases between them. CDR1 and CDR2 (germline): SNHLY, FYNNEI.

The CDR3 reads CASRTNPGQGDYGYTF. As DNA, the CDR3 is TGTGCCAGCAGGACTAACCCGGGACAGGGGGACTATGGCTACACCTTC. The chain couples TRBV28 to TRBJ1-2; 11 nucleotides align to TRBD1. Germline values: CDR1 MDHEN, CDR2 SYDVKM. The CDR3 contains 16 residues. V shed 6 bases, J shed 3 bases, and the junction held 9 bases outside the gene matches.

The V gene is TRBV7-8, the J gene TRBJ2-7; weak D call: TRBD2 (5 bases). From germline, CDR1 is SGHVS and CDR2 FQNEAQ. V lost 5 bases to trimming and J lost 5 bases, with 16 bases between them. This CDR3 spans 14 amino acids. The DNA for the CDR3 is TGTGCCAGCAGCAAGGAGGCTGGGAACCACGAGCAGTACTTC. This encodes CASSKEAGNHEQYF.

The V gene is TRBV6-5, the J gene TRBJ2-7; 10 nucleotides match TRBD1. CDR3 length: 15 amino acids. Germline loops: CDR1 MNHEY, CDR2 SVGAGI. V was clipped by 2 bases and J by 5 bases; unmatched bases: 6. Here the CDR3 DNA reads TGTGCCAGCAGTTACGGGACGGGGACAGGGGACGAGCAGTACTTC. It codes for CASSYGTGTGDEQYF.

The chain carries TRBV4-3 and TRBJ2-2; D ambiguous. Germline loops: CDR1 LGHNA, CDR2 YSLEER. The V end lost 1 base, the J end lost 4 bases, and 7 bases lay between the germline ends. This CDR3 contains 14 residues. The chain's CDR3 is CASSQGLSTGELFF. DNA of the CDR3: TGCGCCAGCAGCCAAGGACTTTCCACCGGGGAGCTGTTTTTT.

In this sample, this clone turned up a few times. This rearrangement joins TRBV28 to TRBJ1-5; the match to TRBD1 covers 10 bases. The junction had 10 bases not matched to a gene; V was cut back by 6 bases and J by 2 bases. CDR3 size: 17 residues. The germline CDR1 and CDR2 sequences are MDHEN and SYDVKM. The CDR3: CASSPGGQGYGNQPQHF. The CDR3 nucleotides are TGTGCCAGCAGCCCCGGGGGACAGGGGTACGGCAATCAGCCCCAGCATTTT.

V is TRBV25-1 and J is TRBJ1-1, with D possibly TRBD1 on 6 matching bases. Germline V gene data show CDR1 as MGHDK and CDR2 as SYGVNS. The CDR3 runs to 16 residues. Trimming left V 6 bases short and J 4 bases short, with 21 bases between. CDR3 nucleotide sequence: TGTGCCAGCAGGACATCGGGGGGGGCTTTTGGCACTGAAGCTTTCTTT. Translated: CASRTSGGAFGTEAFF.

The chain carries TRBV27 and TRBJ1-6, with TRBD1 matching over 8 bases. Germline V CDR1 and CDR2: MNHEY, SMNVEV (reference sequence). The CDR3 has 13 amino acids. The J segment lost 10 bases and the V segment lost 3 bases, leaving 2 bases of the junction unmatched. The CDR3 sequence is CASSLTGESPLHF. The CDR3 DNA reads TGTGCCAGCAGTTTGACAGGGGAATCACCCCTCCACTTT.

The rearrangement links TRBV3-1 (or the pseudogene TRBV3-2) to TRBJ1-1, with D unresolved. CDR3 size: 13 residues. Germline lookup yields CDR1 LGHDT and CDR2 YNNKEL (reference sequence). The ends were cut back, 4 bases at V and 5 bases at J, with 11 bases in the middle. CDR3 sequence: CASSPRRVTEAFF. CDR3 bases: TGTGCCAGCAGCCCGAGGAGGGTGACTGAAGCTTTCTTT.

This CDR3 reads CASSSKQGLADTQYF. CDR3 coding DNA: TGTGCCAGCAGCTCGAAACAGGGCTTGGCAGATACGCAGTATTTT. The chain combines TRBV5-4 with TRBJ2-3; D is possibly TRBD1 (6 bases). The CDR3 length is 15 residues. Germline loops: CDR1 SGHNT, CDR2 YYREEE (reference sequence). The germline V and J ends were trimmed by 3 bases and 4 bases, with 15 bases remaining between them.

This chain links TRBV6-5 with TRBJ1-1; D may be TRBD1 (6 bases). Trimming left V 11 bases short and J 6 bases short, with 19 bases between. The germline V gene encodes CDR1 MNHEY and CDR2 SVGAGI. The CDR3 is made up of 13 amino acids. The CDR3 DNA reads TGTGCCTGTCAATCGACAGAGGGGGCTGAAGCTTTCTTT. This codes for CACQSTEGAEAFF.

The chain has TRBV19 and TRBJ1-2, with unresolved D. This CDR3 comprises 13 residues. V lost 0 bases and J lost 5, with 7 bases in between. Germline V CDR1 and CDR2: LNHDA, SQIVND (reference sequence). As DNA, the CDR3 is TGTGCCAGTAGTATAGACCGGTCGTATGGCTACACCTTC. Its protein product is CASSIDRSYGYTF. The entire variable domain, with the rest obtained from reference TRBV19 and TRBJ1-2, is as follows: DGGITQSPKYLFRKEGQNVTLSCEQNLNHDAMYWYRQDPGQGLRLIYYSQIVNDFQKGDIAEGYSVSREKKESFPLTVTSAQKNPTAFYLCASSIDRSYGYTFGSGTRLTVV.

The chain has TRBV29-1 and TRBJ2-7, with TRBD1 matching 7 bases. Germline V gene data show CDR1 as SQVTM and CDR2 as ANQGSEA. This CDR3 has 13 residues. Trimming took 5 bases from V and 0 from J; bases not matched to a gene: 4. The CDR3 DNA reads TGCAGCGTTACGGACAGGAGCTCCTACGAGCAGTACTTC. Protein product: CSVTDRSSYEQYF.

Only a few counts were recorded for this clone. The chain links TRBV7-9 to TRBJ2-1; 7 positions agree with TRBD1. The CDR3 totals 15 residues. Per the germline V gene, CDR1 is SEHNR and CDR2 is FQNEAQ (reference sequence). Unmatched junction bases numbered 10, after V lost 5 bases and J lost 6 bases. This chain's CDR3 is CASSGWGQRVNEQFF. In nucleotides, the CDR3 is TGTGCCAGCAGCGGGTGGGGACAGAGGGTCAATGAGCAGTTCTTC.

The table lists this clone with a count of one. This sequence joins TRBV7-3 and TRBJ2-2; TRBD2 agrees at 10 bases. J lost 6 bases, V lost 7 bases, and 5 bases had no gene match. The CDR3 covers 14 residues. Germline loops: CDR1 SGHTA, CDR2 FQGTGA. The chain's CDR3 is CASKSSGSAGELFF. As DNA, the CDR3 is TGTGCCAGCAAATCTAGCGGGAGCGCCGGGGAGCTGTTTTTT. The full variable domain, in which reference TRBV7-3 and TRBJ2-2 provide the parts outside the CDR3, is GAGVSQTPSNKVTEKGKYVELRCDPISGHTALYWYRQSLGQGPEFLIYFQGTGAADDSGLPNDRFFAVRPEGSVSTLKIQRTERGDSAVYLCASKSSGSAGELFFGEGSRLTVL.

As regards this clone: This CDR3 is also generated by other DNA sequences in the sample. The genes are TRBV3-1 (or the pseudogene TRBV3-2) and TRBJ2-6; D gene uncertain. There are 16 residues in the CDR3. Germline CDR1 reads LGHDT; CDR2 reads YNNKEL (reference sequence). With 0 bases removed from V and 4 bases from J, the gap between germline ends came to 10 bases. Here the CDR3 DNA reads TGTGCCAGCAGCCAAGATCTGGCCGCCGGGGCCAACGTCCTGACTTTC. Translating gives CASSQDLAAGANVLTF.

The V and J genes are TRBV7-9 and TRBJ2-1; 12 bases are shared with TRBD2. From germline, CDR1 is SEHNR and CDR2 FQNEAQ (reference sequence). After removal of 4 bases from V and 3 bases from J, the junction contained 4 bases not matched to a gene. This CDR3 spans 16 amino acids. CDR3 in amino acids: CASSSLAGGDYNEQFF. The CDR3 bases are TGTGCCAGCAGCTCGCTAGCGGGAGGGGACTACAATGAGCAGTTCTTC.

V usage is TRBV11-1 and J usage is TRBJ2-3, with D possibly matching TRBD2 (5 bases). The length of the CDR3 is 15 residues. Trimming stripped 2 bases from V and 0 bases from J, with 9 bases between. Germline CDR1 is SGHAT and CDR2 is FQDESV (reference sequence). The CDR3: CASSLSGGSTDTQYF. Written as DNA, the CDR3 is TGTGCCAGCAGCTTATCGGGCGGGAGCACAGATACGCAGTATTTT.

The CDR3 reads CASWGGEDQPQHF. CDR3 DNA: TGTGCGTCATGGGGGGGAGAGGATCAGCCCCAGCATTTT. The chain is built from TRBV11-2 and TRBJ1-5, with TRBD1 as a possible D gene (5 bases). This CDR3 spans 13 amino acids. CDR1 and CDR2 (germline): SGHAT, FQNNGV.